This record looks at one TCR beta chain sequence and its context. Its antigen is still unknown. The CDR3 goes from the cysteine to the phenylalanine over 13 residues. No DNA is recorded. Sequences SEHNR (CDR1) and FQNEAQ (CDR2) are obtained from the germline V gene (reference sequence). The run used a NextSeq 550. The Human TCR Profiling Kit (MiLaboratory) was used to make UMI-labeled 5' RACE TRB cDNA libraries. cDNA synthesis used the entire amount of extracted RNA, and PCR amplification then used the entire amount of cDNA produced. Libraries were prepared in parallel with an identical number of PCR cycles. In the paper's pipeline: MIGEC and MiXCR extracted about 57,000 +/- 9,900 unique UMI-labeled TRB cDNA molecules per library, requiring at least two reads per UMI. An average of approximately 40,000 +/- 10,000 functional in-frame TRB CDR3 nucleotide clonotypes without stop codons was found per library. After downsampling to 5000 UMI-labeled TRB molecules per sample, diversity metrics, including normalized Shannon-Wiener and Chao1, were computed in VDJtools. Clonotype-size-weighted physicochemical properties of the central five CDR3 residues (interaction energy, strength, volume and Kidera factor 4) were computed in VDJtools. After reprocessing by TCRdb, each CDR3 protein sequence is one entry, and no DNA is given. These V and J calls are TCRdb output, not the study's own analysis. The sample's records list 45,000 to 55,000 distinct CDR3 sequences. Together, the top ten hold about 15% of the sample.

These data are taken from a study of CXCR3-negative and CXCR3-positive naive CD8 T cells (dated by TCRdb to the late 2010s). A note on the overall study: Roughly 150 million TRB reads were obtained in total, roughly 1.5 +/- 0.3 million reads per library. The diversity and physicochemical repertoire analyses included eleven to twelve donors pooled from two independent experiments. TRBV-TRBJ cluster analysis included naive subsets from several donors and memory cells from 3 donors.

For each CD8+ T cell subset, flow sorting was done in triplicate, and about 300,000 cells per subset went directly into RLT lysis buffer. Peripheral blood mononuclear cells were isolated from buffy coats using standard density gradient centrifugation. Total RNA was extracted from sorted cells with an RNeasy Mini Kit. What the research found in general, with its limitations: TRBV-TRBJ usage was similar between naive CXCR3-negative and CXCR3-positive cells from the same donor, while memory cells showed distinct patterns. Freshly isolated PBMCs were used for most assays because CXCR3 expression partially decreased after cryopreservation. Comparably high repertoire diversity was found in both naive subsets, whereas much lower repertoire diversity was found in memory CD8+ T cells. Surface CD5, linked to self-reactivity in mice, was comparable between naive subsets; TCR interaction strength was therefore also inferred from TRB CDR3 physicochemical properties.

This sequence originates from a human donor in good health. Some clones in this sample may be carry-over from other donors' samples. The chain uses TRBV7-9 and TRBJ2-3. The sample consisted of memory CD8+ T cells from blood. The sample's cell subset or site label, in plain terms: conventional CD8+ memory T cells (TMEM), sorted as controls. The encoded CDR3 is CASSLNPTDTQYF.